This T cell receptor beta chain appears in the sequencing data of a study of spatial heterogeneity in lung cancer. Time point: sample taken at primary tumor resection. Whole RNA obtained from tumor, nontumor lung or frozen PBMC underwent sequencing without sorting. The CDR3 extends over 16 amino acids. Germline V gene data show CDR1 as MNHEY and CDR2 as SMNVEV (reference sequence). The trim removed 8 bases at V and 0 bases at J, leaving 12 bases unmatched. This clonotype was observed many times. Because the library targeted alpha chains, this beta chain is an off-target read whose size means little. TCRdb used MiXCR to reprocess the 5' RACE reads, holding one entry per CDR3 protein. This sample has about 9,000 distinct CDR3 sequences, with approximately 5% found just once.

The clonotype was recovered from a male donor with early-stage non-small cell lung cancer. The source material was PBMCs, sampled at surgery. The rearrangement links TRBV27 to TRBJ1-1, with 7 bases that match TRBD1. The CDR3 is CASLSGRGRVNTEAFF. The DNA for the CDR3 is TGTGCCAGCCTCTCTGGGAGGGGGCGCGTGAACACTGAAGCTTTCTTT.